This record looks at one T cell receptor beta chain sequence and its context. This clonotype appeared a few times. It has no known antigen specificity. Base-call qualities are not available, and no considerably larger clone is one nucleotide away. Receptors were amplified or captured by RT-PCR. Sequencing was carried out with an Illumina HiSeq 2500. The raw public data were reprocessed by TCRdb itself: fastp quality trimming at Q25, MiXCR clonotype calling, in-frame beta chains only. Every CDR3 protein is listed once, alongside the most common genes and DNA of its rows. The sample table lists 450,000 to 600,000 distinct CDR3 sequences, approximately 7.7% of them with a count of one. 10% to 15% of the sample comes from the top ten. This sample is part of a study of response to subunit inactivated influenza vaccine (dated by TCRdb to the late 2010s). Notes on the research overall: To follow how T cells responded to a trivalent subunit inactivated influenza vaccine, the researchers relied on deep quantitative profiling of the T cell receptor repertoire. The full study reports these points: The authors proposed that each seasonal influenza vaccination may bring in only a limited number of new T cells.

The source was PBMCs from blood, collected about 23 months after vaccination. This TCR derives from a man between 45 and 75 years old who received an inactivated influenza vaccine. Donor details come from another sample of the same person, matched by shared clones.

The CDR3 is CASSLDGVYTQYF. The DNA sequence follows: TGTGCCAGCAGTTTAGACGGTGTCTATACGCAGTATTTT. The sequence joins TRBV27 to TRBJ2-3, with the D gene call left open. The CDR3 covers 13 residues, taking in both the cysteine and the phenylalanine. Only CDR3 DNA is held: 39 bases, read in frame from base 1. The V and J ends are trimmed by 2 bases and 7 bases, leaving 10 bases between them. CDR1 is given as MNHEY and CDR2 as SMNVEV, both from the germline V gene (reference sequence).